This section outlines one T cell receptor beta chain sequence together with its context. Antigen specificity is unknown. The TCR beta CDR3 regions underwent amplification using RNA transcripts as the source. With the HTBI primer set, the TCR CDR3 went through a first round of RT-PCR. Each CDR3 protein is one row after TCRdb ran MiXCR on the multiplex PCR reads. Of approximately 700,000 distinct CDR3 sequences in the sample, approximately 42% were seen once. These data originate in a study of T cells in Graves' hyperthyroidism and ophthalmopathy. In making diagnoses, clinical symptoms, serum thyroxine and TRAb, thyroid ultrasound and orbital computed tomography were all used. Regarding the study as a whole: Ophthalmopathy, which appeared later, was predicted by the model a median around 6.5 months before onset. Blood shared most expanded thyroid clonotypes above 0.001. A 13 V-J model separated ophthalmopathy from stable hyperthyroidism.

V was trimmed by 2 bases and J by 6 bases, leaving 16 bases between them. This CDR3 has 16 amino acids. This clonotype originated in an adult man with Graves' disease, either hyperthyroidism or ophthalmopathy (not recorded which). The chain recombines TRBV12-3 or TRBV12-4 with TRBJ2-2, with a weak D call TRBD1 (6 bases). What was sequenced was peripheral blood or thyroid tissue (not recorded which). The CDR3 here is CASSLRGTKGAGELFF. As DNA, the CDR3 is TGTGCCAGCAGTTTAAGAGGGACAAAGGGGGCCGGGGAGCTGTTTTTT.